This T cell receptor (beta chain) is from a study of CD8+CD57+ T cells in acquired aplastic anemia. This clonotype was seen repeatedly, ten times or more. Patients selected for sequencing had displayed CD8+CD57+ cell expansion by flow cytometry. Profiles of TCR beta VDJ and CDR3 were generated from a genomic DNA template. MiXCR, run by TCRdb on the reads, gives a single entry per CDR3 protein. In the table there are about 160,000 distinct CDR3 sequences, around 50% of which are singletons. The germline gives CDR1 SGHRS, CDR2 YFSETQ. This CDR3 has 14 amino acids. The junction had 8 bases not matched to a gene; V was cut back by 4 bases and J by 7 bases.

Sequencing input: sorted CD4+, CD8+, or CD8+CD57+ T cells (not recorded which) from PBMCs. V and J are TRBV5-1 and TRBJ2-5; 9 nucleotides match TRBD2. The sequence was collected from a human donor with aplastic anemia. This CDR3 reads CASSRQRGAVTQYF. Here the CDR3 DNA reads TGCGCCAGCAGCCGACAGCGGGGGGCAGTGACCCAGTACTTC.